This TCR beta chain was found in a study of PD-L1 blockade in urothelial cancer listed by TCRdb under 2017. Regarding the complete study: Therapy was started in the mid-2010s for all patients, and atezolizumab 1,200 mg was administered intravenously every 3 weeks. Durable clinical benefit meant progression-free survival longer than 6 months, and TCR features were also tested against progression-free and overall survival. An ECOG performance status of 0 or 1 was recorded for the patients, and 0 to 3 prior chemotherapy regimens had been received by the patients. Nine patients reached durable clinical benefit, while 15 to 20 patients did not. Whole exome sequencing and RNA sequencing of pretreatment tumors were performed alongside TCR sequencing in the same patients. An exploratory multi-omic analysis was conducted of the somatic, immune and clinical correlates of response to PD-L1 blockade with atezolizumab in urothelial cancer. About 85% of the roughly 29 patients were males with bladder-origin urothelial cancer, and about 65% of the 29 reported a prior smoking history. Blood samples gave a median of around 140,000 T cells and tens of thousands of unique TCRs, with a median clonality of about 0.078. Pretreatment tumor samples, along with matched peripheral blood collected serially before and after atezolizumab treatment, underwent TCR sequencing. Just over 28 patients had pretreatment blood TCR-seq, roughly 24 had at least one posttreatment blood collection, and roughly 24 had tumor TCR-seq. Blood samples were analyzed 3 weeks after the start of treatment (second dose) and 6 weeks after the start of treatment. Findings and caveats that apply to the study as a whole: Improved progression-free and overall survival was found to be associated with pretreatment peripheral blood TCR clonality below the median. Greater expansion of tumor-associated TCR clones in peripheral blood 3 weeks after the start of treatment was observed in patients with durable benefit (n ≈ 20, p = 0.022). Because of the small sample size (n ≈ 31) and the many exploratory analyses performed, the results are intended to be regarded as hypothesis-generating.

Per the publication, the time point label means: pretreatment peripheral blood. A cohort of about 30 patients with locally advanced or metastatic urothelial carcinoma, treated at Memorial Sloan Kettering on a trial protocol, was included. Peripheral blood mononuclear cells were collected pretreatment and during treatment, at between 1 and 8 total time points per patient. The Qiagen DNeasy Blood extraction kit was used to purify genomic DNA from total PBMCs and tumor samples. PBMCs were collected pretreatment and during treatment, and were isolated and stored as previously described. V is shortened by 4 bases, J by 1 base, and the region joining them spans 13 bases. The germline V gene provides CDR1 SGHTA and CDR2 FQGNSA. Spanning cysteine to phenylalanine, the CDR3 consists of 15 amino acids. The CDR3 DNA has 45 bases and is translated from base 1. Each PCR received spiked-in synthetic TCR analog templates so that absolute template abundance could be estimated from read counts. The immunoSEQ assay was used to amplify TCRbeta CDR3 regions from genomic DNA with bias-controlled V and J gene primers. Rearranged TCRbeta segments were sequenced at approximately 20X coverage. The authors' pipeline ran thus. Sequencing errors were corrected by clustering and CDR3s were annotated against IMGT to assign V, D and J genes. Downstream analyses used only productive TCRbeta rearrangements, leaving out any out-of-frame or stop-codon sequences. Clonality was calculated as one minus the Shannon entropy normalized by the log of the number of unique productive sequences. Fisher's exact test with Benjamini-Hochberg correction, using a cutoff of adjusted p below 0.01, was how clones that differed between time points or between blood and tumor were identified. What TCRdb holds here is the immuneACCESS table cut down to in-frame rearrangements. Part of the clones is not present; checked against another copy, under half of the missing clones reflect an unresolved V gene, and the others are unexplained. For V, J and clone size, that table is used; D and trimming come from the DNA. In this sample the table shows under 60,000 clones, around four fifths of which occur a single time. The ten largest account for roughly 3.3% of the sample.

This clone has just one count. No cognate antigen has been identified for it. No much larger clone is present one base from it, and per-base qualities are unavailable. This receptor was obtained from a man between 65 and 79 years old with urothelial cancer. Rearrangement joined TRBV7-2 to TRBJ1-1; a weak D assignment points to TRBD1 (6 bases agree). The specimen was PBMCs, collected around atezolizumab (anti-PD-L1) treatment. Here is the DNA: TGTGCCAGCAGCTCCGCCGGCAGGGGGAACACTGAAGCTTTCTTT. Its translation is CASSSAGRGNTEAFF.